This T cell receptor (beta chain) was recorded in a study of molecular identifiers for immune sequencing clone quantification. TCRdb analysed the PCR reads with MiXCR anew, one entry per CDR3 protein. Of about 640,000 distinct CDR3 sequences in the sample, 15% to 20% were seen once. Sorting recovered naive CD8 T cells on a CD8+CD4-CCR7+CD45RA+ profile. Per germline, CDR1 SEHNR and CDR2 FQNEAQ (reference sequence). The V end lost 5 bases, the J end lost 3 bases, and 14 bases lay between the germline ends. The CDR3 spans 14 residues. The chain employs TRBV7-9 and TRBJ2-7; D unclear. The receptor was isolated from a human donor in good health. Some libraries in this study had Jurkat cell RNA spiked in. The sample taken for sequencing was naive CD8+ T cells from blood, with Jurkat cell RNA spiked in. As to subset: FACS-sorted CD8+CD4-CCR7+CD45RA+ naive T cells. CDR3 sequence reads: CASSMARVGYEQYF. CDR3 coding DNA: TGTGCCAGCAGCATGGCCCGGGTGGGCTACGAGCAGTACTTC.